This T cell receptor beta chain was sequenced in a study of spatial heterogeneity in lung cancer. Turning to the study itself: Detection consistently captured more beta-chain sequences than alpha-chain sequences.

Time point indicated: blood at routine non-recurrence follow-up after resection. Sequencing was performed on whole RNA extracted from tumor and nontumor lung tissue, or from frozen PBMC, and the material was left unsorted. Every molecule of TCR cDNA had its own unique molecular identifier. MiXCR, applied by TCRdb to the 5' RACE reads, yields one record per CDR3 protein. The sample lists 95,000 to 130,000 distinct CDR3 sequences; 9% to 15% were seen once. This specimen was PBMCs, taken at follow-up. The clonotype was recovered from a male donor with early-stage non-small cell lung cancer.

The CDR3 coding sequence is TGCAGTGCTAGATACCGGGACAGGGTCCACGAGCAGTACTTC. Translating it yields CSARYRDRVHEQYF. The rearrangement uses TRBV20-1 and TRBJ2-7, with 9 bases matching TRBD1. V was pared by 2 bases and J by 5 bases, with 7 bases of the junction left unmatched. The CDR3 covers 14 residues. CDR1 is DFQATT and CDR2 is SNEGSKA in the germline V gene (reference sequence).